One sample yielded the 3 T cell receptor beta chains listed below, sequenced in a study of blood T cell repertoires in COVID-19. Produced via immunoSEQ multiplex PCR; TCRdb's table is partial and in-frame only. The table includes 140,000 or so clones, approximately 85% detected once. The sample consisted of peripheral blood. These receptors were obtained from a woman over 75 with acute or convalescent COVID-19.

The gene calls are TRBV6-6 and TRBJ1-2; possibly TRBD1 for D (5 bases). Germline lookup yields CDR1 MNHNY and CDR2 SVGAGI (reference sequence). The CDR3 runs 14 residues. V gave up 7 bases and J gave up 2 bases, with 14 bases separating them. The CDR3 bases are TGTGCCAGCACTCCCCGACAGCTGAACTATGGCTACACCTTC. Translating gives CASTPRQLNYGYTF.

CDR3 nucleotides: TGCGCCAGCAGCCATGTGGGAGCTGGAAACACCATATATTTT. This sequence encodes CASSHVGAGNTIYF. The V gene is TRBV4-1, the J gene TRBJ1-3; no firm D call. This CDR3 has 14 residues. Germline V lookup: CDR1 MGHRA, CDR2 YSYEKL. Trimming removed 3 bases at V and 2 bases at J, with 8 bases between.

CDR3 nucleotides: TGTGCCAGCAGCCAAGAACTAGCGGGGGCGCCCGTTGGGTTCGGGGAGCTGTTTTTT. Protein product: CASSQELAGAPVGFGELFF. The genes are TRBV4-2 and TRBJ2-2, with 11 bases that match TRBD2. The CDR3 runs 19 residues. V lost 0 bases, J lost 7 bases, and 13 bases stayed unmatched. Looked up from germline, CDR1 is LGHNA and CDR2 is YNFKEQ.